Reported below is one T cell receptor (beta chain). What it recognizes is unknown. This entry belongs to a study of cytomegalovirus exposure and HLA in healthy donors. Study-level points and caveats: The study listed approximately 160 cytomegalovirus-associated TCR beta chains. Later on, a genetic analysis was performed. It linked a missense variant in DCLRE1C with V- and J-gene trimming of TCR beta. Later analysis revealed greater clonal expansion in HLA-associated TCR beta chains than in equally common others. Analyzed later, association rates of TCRs varied across HLA loci, with DRB1 most and HLA-C fewest.

The CDR3 covers 16 residues. V gave up 2 bases and J gave up 5 bases; unmatched junction bases: 11. Germline V gene data show CDR1 as ENHRY and CDR2 as SYGVKD. Vbeta (60) and Jbeta (13) primers were used in the PCR. The data were produced by immunoSEQ multiplex PCR, yet TCRdb's version contains in-frame clones alone and is incomplete. The profile shows more than 95,000 clones, approximately 81% of them singletons. The receptor's source is a man aged 25-45 years in good health and CMV-seropositive. The source material was PBMCs. This chain links TRBV10-3 with TRBJ2-7, with 8 bases aligning to TRBD2. CDR3 DNA sequence: TGTGCCATCAGTGAGCAAGGGGAGGCGGGGGGCGACGAGCAGTACTTC. Translating it yields CAISEQGEAGGDEQYF.